This TCR beta chain was captured in a study of blood T cell repertoires in COVID-19. This CDR3 comprises 20 residues. The germline V and J ends were trimmed by 2 bases and 2 bases, with 28 bases remaining between them. Germline values: CDR1 GTSNPN, CDR2 SVGIG (reference sequence). Assay: immunoSEQ multiplex PCR; the TCRdb copy retains only in-frame clones and omits some. The sample contains some 130,000 clones, around 73% of which appear only once. This TCR derives from a man in his sixties who had recovered from COVID-19. Sequenced material: peripheral blood. The V gene is TRBV30, the J gene TRBJ1-5; weak D call: TRBD1 (6 bases). This CDR3 is CAWSPYGQTQRGNRNQPQHF. In DNA form, the CDR3 reads TGTGCCTGGAGTCCTTATGGACAGACTCAAAGGGGGAATCGCAATCAGCCCCAGCATTTT.